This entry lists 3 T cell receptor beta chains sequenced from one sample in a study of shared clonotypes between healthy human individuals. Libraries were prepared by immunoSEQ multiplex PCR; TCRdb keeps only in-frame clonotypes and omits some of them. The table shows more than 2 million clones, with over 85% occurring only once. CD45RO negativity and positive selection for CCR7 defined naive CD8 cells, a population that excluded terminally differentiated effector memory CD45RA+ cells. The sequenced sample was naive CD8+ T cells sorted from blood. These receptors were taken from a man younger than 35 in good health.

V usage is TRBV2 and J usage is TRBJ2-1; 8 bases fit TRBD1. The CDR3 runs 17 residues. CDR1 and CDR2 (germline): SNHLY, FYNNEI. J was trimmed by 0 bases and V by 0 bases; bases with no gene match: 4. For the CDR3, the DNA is TGTGCCAGCAGTGAAGCTCTAGGACAGGGCTCCTACAATGAGCAGTTCTTC. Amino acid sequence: CASSEALGQGSYNEQFF.

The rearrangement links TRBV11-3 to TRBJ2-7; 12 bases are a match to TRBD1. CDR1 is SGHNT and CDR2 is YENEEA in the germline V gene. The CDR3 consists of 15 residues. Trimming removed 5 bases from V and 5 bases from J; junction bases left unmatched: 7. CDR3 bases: TGTGCCAGCAGCCCCGACGGGACAGGGGGCCACGAGCAGTACTTC. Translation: CASSPDGTGGHEQYF.

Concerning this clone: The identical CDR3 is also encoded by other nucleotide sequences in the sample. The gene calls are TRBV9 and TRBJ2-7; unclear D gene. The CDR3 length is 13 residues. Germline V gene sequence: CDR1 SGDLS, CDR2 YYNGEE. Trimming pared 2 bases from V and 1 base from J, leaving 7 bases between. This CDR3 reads CASSVDGSYEQYF. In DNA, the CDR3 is TGTGCCAGCAGCGTTGACGGATCCTACGAGCAGTACTTC. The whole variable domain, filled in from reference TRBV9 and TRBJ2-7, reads DSGVTQTPKHLITATGQRVTLRCSPRSGDLSVYWYQQSLDQGLQFLIQYYNGEERAKGNILERFSAQQFPDLHSELNLSSLELGDSALYFCASSVDGSYEQYFGPGTRLTVT.